The source of this T cell receptor (beta chain) is a study of identical twins. Regarding the study as a whole: Abundant cord blood beta clonotypes carried fewer insertions; memory repertoires showed none.

TCRdb analysed the 5' RACE reads with MiXCR anew, one entry per CDR3 protein. The repertoire holds about 530,000 distinct CDR3 sequences, roughly 15% seen once, with around 0.4% in the top ten. Between the trimmed V and J ends, which lost 0 bases and 7 bases, there was a span of 6 bases. The CDR3 spans 13 residues. The germline V gene encodes CDR1 MNHNY and CDR2 SVGAGI (reference sequence). The sample holds a few counts of this clonotype. As yet, its antigen is unknown. These data are also associated with another study on yellow fever vaccine responses in identical twins. That report notes: Reportedly, twins showed a vaccine T cell response that looked partly convergent and partly personalized.

The V call is TRBV6-6, the J call TRBJ2-2; D not certain. The receptor was isolated from a woman younger than 35 in good health. The sample was CD4+ T cells sorted from blood. The CDR3 loop reads CASSYSYGGELFF. The CDR3 DNA reads as TGTGCCAGCAGTTACTCCTACGGCGGGGAGCTGTTTTTT.